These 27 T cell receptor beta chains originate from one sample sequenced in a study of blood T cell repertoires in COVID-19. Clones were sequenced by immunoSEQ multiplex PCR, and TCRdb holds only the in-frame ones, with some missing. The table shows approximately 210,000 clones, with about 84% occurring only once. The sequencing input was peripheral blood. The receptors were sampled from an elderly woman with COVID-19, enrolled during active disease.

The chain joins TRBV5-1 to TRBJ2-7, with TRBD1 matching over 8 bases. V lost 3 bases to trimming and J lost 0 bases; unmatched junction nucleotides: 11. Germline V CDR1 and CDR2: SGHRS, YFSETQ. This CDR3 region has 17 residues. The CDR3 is CASSWDTTGASSYEQYF. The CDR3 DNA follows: TGCGCCAGCAGCTGGGACACGACAGGGGCGAGCTCCTACGAGCAGTACTTC.

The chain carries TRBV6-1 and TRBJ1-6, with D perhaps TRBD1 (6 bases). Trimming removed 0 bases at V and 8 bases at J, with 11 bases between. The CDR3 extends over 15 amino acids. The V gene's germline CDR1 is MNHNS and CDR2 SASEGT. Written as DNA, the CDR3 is TGTGCCAGCAGTGAAGCGTGGGGGCGGGATTCACCCCTCCACTTT. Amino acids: CASSEAWGRDSPLHF.

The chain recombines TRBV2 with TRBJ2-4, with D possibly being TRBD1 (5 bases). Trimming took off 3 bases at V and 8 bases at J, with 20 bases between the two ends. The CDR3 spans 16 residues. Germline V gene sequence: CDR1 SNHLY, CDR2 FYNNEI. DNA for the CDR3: TGTGCCAGCAGTGAGGCATTTGGAGCCAGGGTGGACATTCAGTACTTC. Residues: CASSEAFGARVDIQYF.

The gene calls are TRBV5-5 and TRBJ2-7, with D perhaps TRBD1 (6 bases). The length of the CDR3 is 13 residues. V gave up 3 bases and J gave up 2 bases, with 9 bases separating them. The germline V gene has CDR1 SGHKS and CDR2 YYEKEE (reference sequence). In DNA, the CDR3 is TGTGCCAGCAGCTACGGACAGCCCTACGAGCAGTACTTC. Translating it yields CASSYGQPYEQYF.

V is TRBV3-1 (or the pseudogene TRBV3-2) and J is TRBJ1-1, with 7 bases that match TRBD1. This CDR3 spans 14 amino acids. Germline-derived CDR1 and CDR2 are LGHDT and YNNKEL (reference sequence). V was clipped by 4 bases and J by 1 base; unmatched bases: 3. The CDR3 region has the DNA TGTGCCAGCAGCCCGACAGGGCGGAACACTGAAGCTTTCTTT. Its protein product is CASSPTGRNTEAFF.

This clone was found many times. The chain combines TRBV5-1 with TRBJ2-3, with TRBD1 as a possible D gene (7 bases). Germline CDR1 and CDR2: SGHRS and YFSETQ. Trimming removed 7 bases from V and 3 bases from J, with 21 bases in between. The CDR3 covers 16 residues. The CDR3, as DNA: TGCGCCAGCTCCTTACGGGGGCAGGGGGAGACAGATACGCAGTATTTT. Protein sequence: CASSLRGQGETDTQYF.

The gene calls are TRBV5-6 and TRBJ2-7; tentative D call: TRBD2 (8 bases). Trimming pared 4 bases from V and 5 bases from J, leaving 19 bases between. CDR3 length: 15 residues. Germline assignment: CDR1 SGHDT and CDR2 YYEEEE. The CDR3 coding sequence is TGTGCCAGCAGCCCAGGGGGAGCGGGAGTGGACGAGCAGTACTTC. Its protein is CASSPGGAGVDEQYF.

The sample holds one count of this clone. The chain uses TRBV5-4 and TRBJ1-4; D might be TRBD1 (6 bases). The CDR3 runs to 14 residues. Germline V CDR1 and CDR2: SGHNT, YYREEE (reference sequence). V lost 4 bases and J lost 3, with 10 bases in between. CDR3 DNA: TGTGCCAGCAGCCCGACAGGACCTAATGAAAAACTGTTTTTT. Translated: CASSPTGPNEKLFF.

In DNA, the CDR3 is TGTGCCAGCAGCCAAGCCGGGACAGGGGGAGTTGGCTATGGCTACACCTTC. Translation: CASSQAGTGGVGYGYTF. The chain couples TRBV3-1 (or the pseudogene TRBV3-2) to TRBJ1-2, with TRBD1 identical over 11 bases. V gave up 1 base and J gave up 4 bases; unmatched junction bases: 8. The CDR3 runs 17 residues. CDR1 and CDR2 from the germline V gene are LGHDT and YNNKEL (reference sequence).

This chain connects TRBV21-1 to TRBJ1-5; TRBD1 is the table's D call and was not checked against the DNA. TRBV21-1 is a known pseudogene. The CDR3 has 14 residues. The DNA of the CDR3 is TGTGCCAGCAGCCTAGAGGGGGAAAATCAGCCCCAGCATTTT. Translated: CASSLEGENQPQHF.

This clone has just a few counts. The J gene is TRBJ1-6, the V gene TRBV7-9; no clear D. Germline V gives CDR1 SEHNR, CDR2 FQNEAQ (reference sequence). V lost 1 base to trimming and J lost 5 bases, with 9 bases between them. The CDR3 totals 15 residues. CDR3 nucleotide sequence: TGTGCCAGCAGCTTAGACGGGTTCCATAATTCACCCCTCCACTTT. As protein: CASSLDGFHNSPLHF.

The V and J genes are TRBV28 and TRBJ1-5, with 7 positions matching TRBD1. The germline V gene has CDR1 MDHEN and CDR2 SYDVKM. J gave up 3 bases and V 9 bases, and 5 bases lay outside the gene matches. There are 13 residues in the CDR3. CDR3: CASKTGVNQPQHF. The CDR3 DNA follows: TGTGCCAGTAAAACAGGGGTCAATCAGCCCCAGCATTTT.

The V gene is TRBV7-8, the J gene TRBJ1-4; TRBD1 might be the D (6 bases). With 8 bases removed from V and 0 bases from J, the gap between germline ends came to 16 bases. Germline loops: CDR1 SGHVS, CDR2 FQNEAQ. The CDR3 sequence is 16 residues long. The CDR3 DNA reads TGTGCCAGCGTCCAGGGACAACCCGCAACTAATGAAAAACTGTTTTTT. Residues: CASVQGQPATNEKLFF.

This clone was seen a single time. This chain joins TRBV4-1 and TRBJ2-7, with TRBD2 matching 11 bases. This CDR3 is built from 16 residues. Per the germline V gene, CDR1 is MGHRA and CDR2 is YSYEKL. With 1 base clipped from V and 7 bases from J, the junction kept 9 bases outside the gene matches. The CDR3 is CASSQALAGGLGEQYF. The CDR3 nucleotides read TGCGCCAGCAGCCAAGCCCTAGCGGGAGGTCTGGGTGAGCAGTACTTC.

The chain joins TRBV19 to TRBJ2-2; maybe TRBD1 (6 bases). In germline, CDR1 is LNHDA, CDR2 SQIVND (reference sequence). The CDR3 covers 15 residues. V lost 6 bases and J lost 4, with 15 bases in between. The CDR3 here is CASRLTGLVTGELFF. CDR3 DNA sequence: TGTGCCAGTAGGCTCACAGGGTTAGTCACCGGGGAGCTGTTTTTT.

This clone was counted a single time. The DNA for the CDR3 is TGTGCCAGCAGCTTGGTAGGTTCCACTAGGGATGGCTACACCTTC. Protein sequence: CASSLVGSTRDGYTF. The chain uses TRBV5-4 and TRBJ1-2; D is unresolved. CDR3 length equals 15 residues. The V end was cut by 0 bases, the J end by 6 bases, with 15 bases between. Per the germline V gene, CDR1 is SGHNT and CDR2 is YYREEE (reference sequence).

The CDR3 DNA reads TGTGCTAGTCTGACAGGGGGCGACCAGCCCCAGCATTTT. Amino acids: CASLTGGDQPQHF. The chain uses TRBV12-5 and TRBJ1-5; TRBD1 aligns across 10 bases. This CDR3 comprises 13 residues. Germline CDR1 reads LGHNT; CDR2 reads FRNRAP. Losses at the gene ends were 8 bases for V and 7 bases for J; bases not matched to a gene: 5.

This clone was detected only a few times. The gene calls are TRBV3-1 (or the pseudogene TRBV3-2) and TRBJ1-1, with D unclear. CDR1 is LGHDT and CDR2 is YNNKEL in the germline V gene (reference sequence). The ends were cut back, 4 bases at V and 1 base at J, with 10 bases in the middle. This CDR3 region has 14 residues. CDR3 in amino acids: CASSPLGGNTEAFF. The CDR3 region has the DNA TGTGCCAGCAGCCCCCTAGGCGGGAACACTGAAGCTTTCTTT.

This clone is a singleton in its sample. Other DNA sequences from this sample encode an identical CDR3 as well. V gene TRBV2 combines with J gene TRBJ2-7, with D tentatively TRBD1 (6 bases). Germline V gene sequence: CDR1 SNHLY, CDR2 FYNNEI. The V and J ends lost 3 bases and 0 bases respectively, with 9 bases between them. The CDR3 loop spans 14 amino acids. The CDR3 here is CASSDQGTSYEQYF. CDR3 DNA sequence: TGTGCCAGCAGTGATCAGGGGACCTCCTACGAGCAGTACTTC. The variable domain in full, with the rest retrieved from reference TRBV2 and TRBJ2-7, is EPEVTQTPSHQVTQMGQEVILRCVPISNHLYFYWYRQILGQKVEFLVSFYNNEISEKSEIFDDQFSVERPDGSNFTLKIRSTKLEDSAMYFCASSDQGTSYEQYFGPGTRLTVT.

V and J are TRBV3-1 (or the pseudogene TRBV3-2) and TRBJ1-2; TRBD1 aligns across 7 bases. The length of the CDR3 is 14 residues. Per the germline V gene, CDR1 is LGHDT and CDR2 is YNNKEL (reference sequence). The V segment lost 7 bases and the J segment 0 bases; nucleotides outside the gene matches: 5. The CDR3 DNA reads TGTGCCAGCACGACAGGGAGAGCTAACTATGGCTACACCTTC. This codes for CASTTGRANYGYTF.

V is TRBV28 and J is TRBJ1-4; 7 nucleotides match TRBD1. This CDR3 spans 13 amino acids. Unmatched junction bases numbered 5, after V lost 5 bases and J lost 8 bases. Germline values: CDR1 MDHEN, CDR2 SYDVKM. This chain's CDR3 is CASSEGQVEKLFF. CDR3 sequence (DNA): TGTGCCAGCAGTGAAGGACAGGTGGAAAAACTGTTTTTT.

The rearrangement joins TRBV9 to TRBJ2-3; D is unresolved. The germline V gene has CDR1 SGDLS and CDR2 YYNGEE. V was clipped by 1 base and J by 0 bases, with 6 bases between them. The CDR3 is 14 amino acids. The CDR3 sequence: CASSVSTSTDTQYF. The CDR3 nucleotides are TGTGCCAGCAGCGTAAGTACTAGCACAGATACGCAGTATTTT.

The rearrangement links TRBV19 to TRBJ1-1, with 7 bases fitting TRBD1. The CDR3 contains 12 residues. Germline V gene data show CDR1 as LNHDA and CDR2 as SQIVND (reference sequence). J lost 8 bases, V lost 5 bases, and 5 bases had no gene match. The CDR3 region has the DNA TGTGCCAGTAGTGGGACAGCGCTCGAAGCTTTCTTT. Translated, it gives CASSGTALEAFF.

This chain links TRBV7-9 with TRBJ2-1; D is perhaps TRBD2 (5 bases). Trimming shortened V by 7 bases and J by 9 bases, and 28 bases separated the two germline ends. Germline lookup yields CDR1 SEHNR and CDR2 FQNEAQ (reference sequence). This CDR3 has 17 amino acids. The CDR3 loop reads CASTTLNSRRWEREQFF. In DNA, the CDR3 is TGTGCCAGCACCACCCTTAATAGTCGGCGCTGGGAGCGTGAGCAGTTCTTC.

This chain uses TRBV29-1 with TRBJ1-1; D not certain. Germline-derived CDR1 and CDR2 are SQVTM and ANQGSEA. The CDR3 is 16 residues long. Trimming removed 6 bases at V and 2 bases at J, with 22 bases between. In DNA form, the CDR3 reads TGCAGCGTCCTTACCAGGCCAAGCACCGATAACACTGAAGCTTTCTTT. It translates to CSVLTRPSTDNTEAFF.

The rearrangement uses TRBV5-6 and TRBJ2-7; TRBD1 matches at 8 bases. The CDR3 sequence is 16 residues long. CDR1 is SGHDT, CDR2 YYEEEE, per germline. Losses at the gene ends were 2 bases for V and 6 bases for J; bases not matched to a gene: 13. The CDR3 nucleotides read TGTGCCAGCAGCTTTGGACCCGGACAGGGCGTCGGCGAGCAGTACTTC. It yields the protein CASSFGPGQGVGEQYF.

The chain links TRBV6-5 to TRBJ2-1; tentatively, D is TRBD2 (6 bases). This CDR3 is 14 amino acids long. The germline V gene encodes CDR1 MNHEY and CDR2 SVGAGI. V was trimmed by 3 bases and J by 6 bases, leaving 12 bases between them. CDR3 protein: CASSYAGGANEQFF. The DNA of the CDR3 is TGTGCCAGCAGTTATGCTGGCGGGGCCAATGAGCAGTTCTTC.